The clone carrying this TCR beta chain was seen only once. Its antigen is unknown. These data are taken from a study of OX40 agonist ivuxolimab in advanced cancers. At the level of the study: Cancers in dose escalation were hepatocellular, melanoma, renal cell and head and neck.

The study's findings and limits: Compared with others, partial responders at 0.1-3.0 mg/kg displayed clonal expansion among the lowest. At doses 0.1 to 3.0 mg/kg, CD4+ and CD8+ clones expanded. CD8+ T cells (on average) carried more expanded clones than CD4+ T cells.

Produced via immunoSEQ multiplex PCR; TCRdb's table is partial and in-frame only. The repertoire has 35,000 to 50,000 clones, 82% of them found once; the top ten carry around 23%. This TCR was sampled from an adult with an advanced solid tumor such as melanoma, head and neck, liver or kidney cancer. The specimen comprised CD4+ or CD8+ T cells sorted from blood, sampled in a trial of the OX40 agonist ivuxolimab.

The chain's CDR3 is CATISNTEAFF. DNA for the CDR3: TGTGCCACCATATCGAACACTGAAGCTTTCTTT. The chain links TRBV28 to TRBJ1-1; D is ambiguous. CDR3 length: 11 amino acids. Trimming left V 10 bases short and J 1 base short, with 7 bases between. Looked up from germline, CDR1 is MDHEN and CDR2 is SYDVKM.